This T cell receptor (beta chain) was sequenced for a study of blood T cells in healthy people across ages. Germline assignment: CDR1 DFQATT and CDR2 SNEGSKA (reference sequence). V lost 2 bases and J lost 2; bases outside the gene matches: 5. The CDR3 runs to 15 residues. Researchers report isolating at least 6 million PBMCs per sample. A remark on this clonotype: The antigen is not known.

It was with a sample-barcoded 5' primer and a J-beta primer mix that a second PCR of roughly 6 to 11 cycles was run. A single record per CDR3 protein comes from TCRdb applying MiXCR to the 5' RACE reads. The sample shows some 880,000 distinct CDR3 sequences, roughly 40% of them seen only once. Findings and limits, study-wide: Diversity estimated from one million T cells was considered an underestimate.

The sample was blood. The source of this sequence is a man between 18 and 35 years old in good health. J is TRBJ2-3 and V is TRBV20-1; the match to TRBD2 covers 9 bases. CDR3 residues: CSARRLAGNTDTQYF. In DNA form, the CDR3 reads TGCAGTGCTAGAAGGCTAGCGGGGAACACAGATACGCAGTATTTT.